This TCR beta chain was found in a study of blood T cell repertoires in COVID-19. Study at large: From T cells, B-cell-depleted T cells, or PBMCs came the material, which was cDNA or gDNA.

In the study's own analysis: Amplification of reference gene primers was used by the study to estimate nucleated cell counts. Some clones are missing from TCRdb's copy, which holds only in-frame ones; the method was immunoSEQ multiplex PCR. The V and J calls and clone size are taken from that table; D and trimming were inferred from the DNA. Here the sample spans about 95,000 clones, approximately 80% being singletons. With V trimmed by 4 bases and J by 1 base, 1 base remained unmatched. The CDR3 runs to 13 residues. Germline assignment: CDR1 SGHRS and CDR2 YFSETQ. The sequenced sample consisted of peripheral blood. The clonotype originates from a man at least 80 years old with COVID-19, enrolled during active disease. V gene TRBV5-1 combines with J gene TRBJ2-5; TRBD1 matches 7 bases. The CDR3 here is CASSRDSQETQYF. The CDR3 DNA is TGCGCCAGCAGCCGGGACAGCCAAGAGACCCAGTACTTC. Looking up the rest from reference TRBV5-1 and TRBJ2-5 gives the full variable domain: KAGVTQTPRYLIKTRGQQVTLSCSPISGHRSVSWYQQTPGQGLQFLFEYFSETQRNKGNFPGRFSGRQFSNSRSEMNVSTLELGDSALYLCASSRDSQETQYFGPGTRLLVL.